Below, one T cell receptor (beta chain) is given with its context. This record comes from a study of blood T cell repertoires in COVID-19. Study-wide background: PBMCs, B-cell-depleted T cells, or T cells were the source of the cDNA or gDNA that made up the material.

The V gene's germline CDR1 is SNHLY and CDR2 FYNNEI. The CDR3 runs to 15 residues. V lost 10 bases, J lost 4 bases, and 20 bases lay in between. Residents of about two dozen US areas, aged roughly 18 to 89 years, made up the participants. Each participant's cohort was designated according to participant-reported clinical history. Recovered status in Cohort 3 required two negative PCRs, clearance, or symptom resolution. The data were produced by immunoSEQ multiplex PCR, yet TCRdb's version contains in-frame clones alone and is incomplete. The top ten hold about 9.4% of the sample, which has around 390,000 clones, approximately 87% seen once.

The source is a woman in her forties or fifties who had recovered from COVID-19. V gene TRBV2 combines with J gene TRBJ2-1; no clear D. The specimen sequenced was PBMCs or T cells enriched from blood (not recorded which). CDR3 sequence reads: CATYPERSLYNEQFF. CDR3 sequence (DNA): TGTGCCACGTACCCCGAGAGGAGCCTTTACAATGAGCAGTTCTTC.